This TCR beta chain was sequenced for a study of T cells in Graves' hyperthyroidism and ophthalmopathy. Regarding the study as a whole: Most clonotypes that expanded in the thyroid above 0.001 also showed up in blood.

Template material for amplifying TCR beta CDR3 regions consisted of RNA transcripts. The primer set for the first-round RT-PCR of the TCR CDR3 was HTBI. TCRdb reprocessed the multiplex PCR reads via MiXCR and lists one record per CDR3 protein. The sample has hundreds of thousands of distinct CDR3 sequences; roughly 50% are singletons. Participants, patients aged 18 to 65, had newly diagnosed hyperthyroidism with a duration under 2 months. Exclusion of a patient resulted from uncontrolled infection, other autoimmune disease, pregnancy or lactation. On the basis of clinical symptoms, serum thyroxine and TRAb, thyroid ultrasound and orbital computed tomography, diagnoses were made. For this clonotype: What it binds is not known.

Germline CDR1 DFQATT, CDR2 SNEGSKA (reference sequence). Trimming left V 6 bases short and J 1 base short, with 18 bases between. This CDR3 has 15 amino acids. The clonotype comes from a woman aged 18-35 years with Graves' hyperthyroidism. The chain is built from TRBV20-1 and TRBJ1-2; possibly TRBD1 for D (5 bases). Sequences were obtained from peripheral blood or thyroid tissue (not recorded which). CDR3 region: CSAPPGRFNNYGYTF. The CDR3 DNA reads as TGCAGTGCCCCCCCAGGGAGATTCAATAACTATGGCTACACCTTC.